The 10 T cell receptor beta chains below come from one sample, sequenced in a study of blood T cell repertoires in COVID-19. Sequencing used immunoSEQ multiplex PCR; TCRdb keeps in-frame clones, though not all of them. Of 97,000 or so clones listed, approximately 80% are singletons. The sample taken for sequencing was peripheral blood. The receptors here all came from a man aged 60 to 69 with acute or convalescent COVID-19.

The chain carries TRBV6-5 and TRBJ2-7, with 10 bases that match TRBD1. CDR1 and CDR2 from the germline V gene are MNHEY and SVGAGI. The ends lost 10 bases at V and 7 bases at J; junction bases unmatched: 10. The CDR3 runs to 13 residues. CDR3 DNA: TGTGCCACCTTTGACAGGGGGCTGAAAGAGCAGTACTTC. It yields the protein CATFDRGLKEQYF.

The chain carries TRBV18 and TRBJ2-1, with TRBD2 matching over 14 bases. This CDR3 is built from 16 residues. V lost 0 bases, J lost 11 bases, and 6 bases stayed unmatched. Germline assignment: CDR1 KGHSH and CDR2 LQKENI. CDR3 DNA: TGTGCCAGCTCACCACCGGGGACTAGCGGGAGTTCGAAGCAGTTCTTC. As protein: CASSPPGTSGSSKQFF.

J is TRBJ2-1 and V is TRBV28, with 10 bases matching TRBD1. V shed 4 bases, J shed 8 bases, and the junction held 8 bases outside the gene matches. Germline assignment: CDR1 MDHEN and CDR2 SYDVKM. CDR3 length: 15 residues. The CDR3 region is CASSSRDRGLHEQFF. For the CDR3, the DNA is TGTGCCAGCAGTTCCCGGGACAGGGGTTTGCATGAGCAGTTCTTC.

This sequence joins TRBV10-3 and TRBJ2-7; 7 bases map to TRBD1. CDR1 and CDR2 (germline): ENHRY, SYGVKD. J gave up 3 bases and V 4 bases, and 3 bases lay outside the gene matches. The CDR3 covers 13 residues. As DNA, the CDR3 is TGTGCCATCAGTGGGGACAGCCACTACGAGCAGTACTTC. Translation: CAISGDSHYEQYF.

This chain links TRBV9 with TRBJ1-2; the D gene is possibly TRBD1 (6 bases). V was trimmed by 4 bases and J by 5 bases, leaving 18 bases between them. This CDR3 comprises 15 residues. Germline CDR1 reads SGDLS; CDR2 reads YYNGEE. This chain's CDR3 is CASSPGGAQGYGYTF. For the CDR3, the DNA is TGTGCCAGCAGCCCGGGGGGGGCCCAAGGGTATGGCTACACCTTC.

The gene calls are TRBV5-4 and TRBJ2-5, with D perhaps matching TRBD2 (6 bases). Trimming pared 3 bases from V and 4 bases from J, leaving 13 bases between. CDR3 length equals 14 residues. Germline values: CDR1 SGHNT, CDR2 YYREEE (reference sequence). Here the CDR3 reads CASSSPGTGETQYF. In DNA, the CDR3 is TGTGCCAGCAGCTCACCCGGGACTGGAGAGACCCAGTACTTC.

The gene calls are TRBV21-1 and TRBJ2-2; TRBD2 is the table's D call and was not checked against the DNA. TRBV21-1 is a pseudogene segment. The CDR3 is 14 amino acids. The CDR3 DNA reads as TGTGGACTAGCGGGAGTTCCGCCCACCGGGGAGCTGTTTTTT. Protein: CGLAGVPPTGELFF.

The genes are TRBV5-1 and TRBJ1-2; 7 positions agree with TRBD1. V lost 4 bases and J lost 4; bases outside the gene matches: 7. Per the germline V gene, CDR1 is SGHRS and CDR2 is YFSETQ. The CDR3 consists of 14 residues. The CDR3 sequence is CASSPHRGSYGYTF. CDR3 nucleotide sequence: TGCGCCAGCAGCCCGCACAGGGGCTCCTATGGCTACACCTTC.

V and J are TRBV7-9 and TRBJ2-7, with TRBD1 matching over 7 bases. The CDR3 spans 17 residues. Germline CDR1 and CDR2: SEHNR and FQNEAQ (reference sequence). With 5 bases clipped from V and 3 bases from J, the junction kept 16 bases outside the gene matches. Written as DNA, the CDR3 is TGTGCCAGCAGCCTAATTGGGCGAGGGACAGCAGTCTACGAGCAGTACTTC. Translating gives CASSLIGRGTAVYEQYF. Filled out from reference TRBV7-9 and TRBJ2-7, the complete variable domain reads DTGVSQNPRHKITKRGQNVTFRCDPISEHNRLYWYRQTLGQGPEFLTYFQNEAQLEKSRLLSDRFSAERPKGSFSTLEIQRTEQGDSAMYLCASSLIGRGTAVYEQYFGPGTRLTVT.

The V and J genes are TRBV11-3 and TRBJ1-1; D call uncertain. Germline CDR1 reads SGHNT; CDR2 reads YENEEA. The CDR3 spans 14 residues. V was trimmed by 3 bases and J by 4 bases, leaving 12 bases between them. CDR3 in amino acids: CASSFSGRGTEAFF. CDR3 DNA: TGTGCCAGCAGCTTCTCGGGTCGGGGCACTGAAGCTTTCTTT.